This T cell receptor beta chain is drawn from a study of CD8 T cells in ankylosing spondylitis. Findings and caveats of the study: In ankylosing spondylitis blood, a motif of 7 to 9 highly homologous TCR beta variants appeared characteristic. The authors reported significant enrichment of disease-linked clones in matched ankylosing spondylitis synovial fluid. Previous work reported some of these motif variants in the synovial fluid and blood of reactive arthritis.

Germline V gives CDR1 DFQATT, CDR2 SNEGSKA (reference sequence). The length of the CDR3 is 11 residues. V was clipped by 3 bases and J by 6 bases, with 7 bases between them. As concerns this clonotype: Its antigen is not identified.

Quantitative barcoded 5'-RACE was used to prepare TCR beta libraries. TCRdb reanalysed the 5' RACE reads using MiXCR and keeps one entry per CDR3 protein. The sample lists around 320,000 distinct CDR3 sequences; around 20% were seen once. Source material: blood, either unsorted or a sorted T cell fraction (not recorded which). This receptor was obtained from a female donor with ankylosing spondylitis or in good health (not recorded which). The chain is built from TRBV20-1 and TRBJ2-3; D uncertain. In DNA, the CDR3 is TGCAGTGCTAGCCGCCAGGATACGCAGTATTTT. This translates into CSASRQDTQYF.